The TCR beta chain described here comes from a study of blood T cell repertoires in COVID-19. Study at large: Italy, Spain and the United States were the sources of the convalescent and acute COVID-19 samples.

After removal of 3 bases from V and 6 bases from J, the junction contained 10 bases not matched to a gene. This CDR3 contains 16 residues. Germline CDR1 reads SGHKS; CDR2 reads YYEKEE (reference sequence). Study processing details: How many nucleated cells were present was estimated from reference gene primer amplification. TCRdb's copy holds only in-frame clones and misses some; the assay was immunoSEQ multiplex PCR. V and J calls and clone size are copied from that table; D and trimming were computed from the DNA. The sample comprises about 200,000 clones, about 86% of which are singletons, and 0.7% to 0.8% rests with the top ten.

Sequencing input: peripheral blood. This chain links TRBV5-5 with TRBJ1-5, with TRBD1 identical over 9 bases. The origin of this receptor is an older woman with acute or convalescent COVID-19. CDR3 sequence (DNA): TGTGCCAGCAGCTCCTGGCCGGGACAGGGAGGTCAGCCCCAGCATTTT. Encoded protein: CASSSWPGQGGQPQHF. Full variable domain (missing parts from reference TRBV5-5 and TRBJ1-5): DAGVTQSPTHLIKTRGQQVTLRCSPISGHKSVSWYQQVLGQGPQFIFQYYEKEERGRGNFPDRFSARQFPNYSSELNVNALLLGDSALYLCASSSWPGQGGQPQHFGDGTRLSIL.